This entry features one T cell receptor beta chain sequence. This entry belongs to a study of blood T cell repertoires in COVID-19. Turning to the study itself: From T cells, B-cell-depleted T cells, or PBMCs came the material, which was cDNA or gDNA.

Clinical history reported by participants formed the basis on which cohorts were assigned. Each recovered donor of Cohort 3 presented with two negative PCRs, clearance, or symptom resolution. Germline V gene lookup returns CDR1 SEHNR and CDR2 FQNEAQ (reference sequence). The CDR3 runs 19 residues. V trimming: 4 bases; J trimming: 5 bases; junction bases outside the gene matches: 22. Under the authors' procedure: Reference gene primer amplification in the assay estimated nucleated cell counts. This table comes from immunoSEQ multiplex PCR, and its TCRdb copy is limited to in-frame clones, with some not included. The V and J calls and clone size are taken from that table; D and trimming were inferred from the DNA. Here the sample spans fewer than 500,000 clones, around 87% being singletons.

The sequence came from a man aged 30 to 39 who had recovered from COVID-19. The genes are TRBV7-9 and TRBJ2-5, with 7 bases that match TRBD2. Input material: PBMCs or T cells enriched from blood (not recorded which). Written as DNA, the CDR3 is TGTGCCAGCAGCTACTTGGGGGGGGTGGTCCACCCCTTGGAGGAGACCCAGTACTTC. This encodes CASSYLGGVVHPLEETQYF.